This T cell receptor beta chain was sequenced in a study of T cell responses to AZD1222 COVID-19 vaccine. TCRdb keeps only in-frame clones here, not all; method: immunoSEQ multiplex PCR. The data show about 140,000 clones, with about 86% seen just once and approximately 3.4% held by the top ten. The TCR was taken from an adult in good health. The source was peripheral blood, collected on day 0 of AZD1222 vaccination.

In nucleotides, the CDR3 is TGCAGCGTCGTCCCGGGACAGGGCTCCTACGAGCAGTACTTC. It codes for CSVVPGQGSYEQYF. The V gene is TRBV29-1, the J gene TRBJ2-7, with 9 positions matching TRBD1. CDR1 and CDR2 (germline): SQVTM, ANQGSEA. The CDR3 has 14 residues. The V gene end was trimmed by 6 bases and the J gene end by 0 bases; junction bases not matched to a gene: 6.